This T cell receptor beta chain was sequenced for a study of T cells in tuberculosis. Data came from immunoSEQ multiplex PCR; TCRdb stores just in-frame clones and leaves some out. The profile covers some 30,000 clones, with less than 95% appearing a single time and approximately 7.6% taken by the ten largest. This sequence was found in a donor aged 10-35 years with latent tuberculosis or without tuberculosis infection. Some clones in this sample may be carry-over from other donors' samples. The sample comprised PBMCs.

CDR3 DNA: TGTGCCAGCAGCAATCAACAGGGATATAATTCACCCCTCCACTTT. Translating gives CASSNQQGYNSPLHF. The chain is built from TRBV21-1 and TRBJ1-6; the table's D call, TRBD1, was not checked against the DNA. TRBV21-1 corresponds to a pseudogene. This CDR3 comprises 15 residues.